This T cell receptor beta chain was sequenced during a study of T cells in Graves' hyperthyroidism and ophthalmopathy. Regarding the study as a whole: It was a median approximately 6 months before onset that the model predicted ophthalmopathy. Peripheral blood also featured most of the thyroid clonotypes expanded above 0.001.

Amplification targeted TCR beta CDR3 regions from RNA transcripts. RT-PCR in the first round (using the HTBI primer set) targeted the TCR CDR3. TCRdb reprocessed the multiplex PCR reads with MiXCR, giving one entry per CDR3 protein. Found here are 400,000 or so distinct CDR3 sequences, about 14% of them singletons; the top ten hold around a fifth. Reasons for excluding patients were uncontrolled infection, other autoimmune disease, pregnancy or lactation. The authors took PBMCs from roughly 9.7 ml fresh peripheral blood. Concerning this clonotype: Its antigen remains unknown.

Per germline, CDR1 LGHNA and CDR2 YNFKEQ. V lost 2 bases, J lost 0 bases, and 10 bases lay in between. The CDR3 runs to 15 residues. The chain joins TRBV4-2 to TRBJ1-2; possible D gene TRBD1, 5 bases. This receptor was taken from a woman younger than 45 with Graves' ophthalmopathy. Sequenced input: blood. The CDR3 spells CASSQNRQTNYGYTF. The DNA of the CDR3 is TGTGCCAGCAGCCAAAACAGGCAAACTAACTATGGCTACACCTTC.